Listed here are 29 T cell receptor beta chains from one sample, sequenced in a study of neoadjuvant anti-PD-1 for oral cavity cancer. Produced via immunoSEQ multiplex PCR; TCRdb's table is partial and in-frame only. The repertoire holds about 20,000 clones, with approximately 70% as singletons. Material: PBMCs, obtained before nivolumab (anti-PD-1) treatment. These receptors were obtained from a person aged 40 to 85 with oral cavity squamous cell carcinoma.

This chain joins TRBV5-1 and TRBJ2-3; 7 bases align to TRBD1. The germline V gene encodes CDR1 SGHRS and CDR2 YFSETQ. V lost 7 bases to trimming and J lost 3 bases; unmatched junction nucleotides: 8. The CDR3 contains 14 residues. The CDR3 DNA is TGCGCCAGCGGACCGGGACAGAATACAGATACGCAGTATTTT. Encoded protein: CASGPGQNTDTQYF.

CDR3 coding DNA: TGTGCCAGCGGAACCCGGGAGGGAGGACAATGGGAGCAGTTCTTC. This codes for CASGTREGGQWEQFF. V gene TRBV2 combines with J gene TRBJ2-1; 8 positions agree with TRBD2. The germline gives CDR1 SNHLY, CDR2 FYNNEI. The J segment lost 10 bases and the V segment lost 8 bases, leaving 16 bases of the junction unmatched. The CDR3 is 15 residues long.

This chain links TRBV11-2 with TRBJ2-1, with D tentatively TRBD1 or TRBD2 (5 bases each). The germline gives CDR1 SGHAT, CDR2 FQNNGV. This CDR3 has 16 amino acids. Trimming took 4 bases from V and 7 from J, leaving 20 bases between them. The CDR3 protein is CASSSYRGRSGNEQFF. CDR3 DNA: TGTGCCAGCAGCTCCTATCGGGGCAGGTCGGGGAATGAGCAGTTCTTC.

CDR3 sequence (DNA): TGTGCCAGCAGTGGCCAGGCGGGGCGCGGACAGCCCCAGCATTTT. Translated, it gives CASSGQAGRGQPQHF. The chain is built from TRBV2 and TRBJ1-5; tentatively, D is TRBD1 (5 bases). Looked up from germline, CDR1 is SNHLY and CDR2 is FYNNEI. CDR3 length: 15 amino acids. Trimming removed 4 bases from V and 7 bases from J, with 17 bases in between.

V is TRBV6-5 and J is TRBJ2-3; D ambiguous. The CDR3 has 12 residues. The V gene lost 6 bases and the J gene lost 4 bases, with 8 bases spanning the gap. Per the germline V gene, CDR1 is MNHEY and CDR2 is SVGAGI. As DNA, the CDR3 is TGTGCCAGCAGCCCGGAACCAGATACGCAGTATTTT. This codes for CASSPEPDTQYF.

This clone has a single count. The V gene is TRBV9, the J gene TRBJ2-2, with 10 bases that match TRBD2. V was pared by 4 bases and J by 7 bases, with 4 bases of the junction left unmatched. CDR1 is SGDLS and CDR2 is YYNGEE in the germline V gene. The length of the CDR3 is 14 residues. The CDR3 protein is CASSLGLAVGELFF. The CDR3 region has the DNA TGTGCCAGCAGCCTAGGACTAGCGGTCGGGGAGCTGTTTTTT.

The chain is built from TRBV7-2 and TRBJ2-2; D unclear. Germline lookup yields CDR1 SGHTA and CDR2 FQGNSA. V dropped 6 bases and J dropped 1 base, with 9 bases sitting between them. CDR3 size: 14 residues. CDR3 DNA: TGTGCCAGCAGATTTGACGGGAACACCGGGGAGCTGTTTTTT. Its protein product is CASRFDGNTGELFF.

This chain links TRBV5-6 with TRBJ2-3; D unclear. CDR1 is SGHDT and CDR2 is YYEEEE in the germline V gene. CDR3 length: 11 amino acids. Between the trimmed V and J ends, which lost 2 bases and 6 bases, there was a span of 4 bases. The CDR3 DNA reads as TGTGCCAGCAGCTTATGGGATACGCAGTATTTT. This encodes CASSLWDTQYF.

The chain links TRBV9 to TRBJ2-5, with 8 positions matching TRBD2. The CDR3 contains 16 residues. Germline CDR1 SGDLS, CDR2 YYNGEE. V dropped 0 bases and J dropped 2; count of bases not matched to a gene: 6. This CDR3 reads CASSVAGGPEQETQYF. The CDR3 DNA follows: TGTGCCAGCAGCGTAGCGGGAGGGCCGGAACAAGAGACCCAGTACTTC.

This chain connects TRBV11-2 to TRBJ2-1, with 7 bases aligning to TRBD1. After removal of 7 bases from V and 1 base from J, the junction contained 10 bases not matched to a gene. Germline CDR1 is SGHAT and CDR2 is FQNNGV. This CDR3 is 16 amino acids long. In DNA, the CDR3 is TGTGCCAGCAACGGACAGGCCTTCGGGTCCTACAATGAGCAGTTCTTC. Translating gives CASNGQAFGSYNEQFF.

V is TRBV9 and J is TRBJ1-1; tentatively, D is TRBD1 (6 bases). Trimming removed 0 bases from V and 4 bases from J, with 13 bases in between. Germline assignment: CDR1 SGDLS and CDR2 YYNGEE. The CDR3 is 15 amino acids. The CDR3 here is CASSVVPDRSTEAFF. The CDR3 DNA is TGTGCCAGCAGCGTAGTCCCGGACAGATCCACTGAAGCTTTCTTT.

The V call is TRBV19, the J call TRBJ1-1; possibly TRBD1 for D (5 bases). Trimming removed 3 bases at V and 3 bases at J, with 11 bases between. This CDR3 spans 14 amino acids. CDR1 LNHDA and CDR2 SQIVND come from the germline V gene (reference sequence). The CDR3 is CASSIRVPYTEAFF. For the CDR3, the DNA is TGTGCCAGTAGTATCAGGGTACCTTACACTGAAGCTTTCTTT. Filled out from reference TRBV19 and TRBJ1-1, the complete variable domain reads DGGITQSPKYLFRKEGQNVTLSCEQNLNHDAMYWYRQDPGQGLRLIYYSQIVNDFQKGDIAEGYSVSREKKESFPLTVTSAQKNPTAFYLCASSIRVPYTEAFFGQGTRLTVV.

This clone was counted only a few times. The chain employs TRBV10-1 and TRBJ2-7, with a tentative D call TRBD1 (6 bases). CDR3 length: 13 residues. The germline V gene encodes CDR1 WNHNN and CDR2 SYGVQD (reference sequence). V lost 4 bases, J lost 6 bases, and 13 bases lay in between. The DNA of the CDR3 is TGCGCCAGCAGTGCCCAGGGGTCAAGCGAGCAGTACTTC. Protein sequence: CASSAQGSSEQYF.

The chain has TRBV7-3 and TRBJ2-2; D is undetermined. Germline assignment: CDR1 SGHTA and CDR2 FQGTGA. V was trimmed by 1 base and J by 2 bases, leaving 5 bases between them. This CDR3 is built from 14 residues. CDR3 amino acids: CASSLMGNTGELFF. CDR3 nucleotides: TGTGCCAGCAGCTTAATGGGCAACACCGGGGAGCTGTTTTTT. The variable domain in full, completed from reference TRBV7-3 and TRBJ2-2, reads GAGVSQTPSNKVTEKGKYVELRCDPISGHTALYWYRQSLGQGPEFLIYFQGTGAADDSGLPNDRFFAVRPEGSVSTLKIQRTERGDSAVYLCASSLMGNTGELFFGEGSRLTVL.

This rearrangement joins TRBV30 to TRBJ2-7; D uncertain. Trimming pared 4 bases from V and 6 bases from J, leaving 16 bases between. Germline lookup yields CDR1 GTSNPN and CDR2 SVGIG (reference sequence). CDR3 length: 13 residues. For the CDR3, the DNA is TGTGCCTGGACTGGGCAGGTGTTTGGCGAGCAGTACTTC. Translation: CAWTGQVFGEQYF.

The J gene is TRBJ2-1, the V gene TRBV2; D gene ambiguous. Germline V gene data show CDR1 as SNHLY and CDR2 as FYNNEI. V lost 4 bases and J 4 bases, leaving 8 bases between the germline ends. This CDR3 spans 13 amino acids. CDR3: CASSVGPYNEQFF. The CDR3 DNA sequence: TGTGCCAGCAGTGTGGGCCCGTACAATGAGCAGTTCTTC.

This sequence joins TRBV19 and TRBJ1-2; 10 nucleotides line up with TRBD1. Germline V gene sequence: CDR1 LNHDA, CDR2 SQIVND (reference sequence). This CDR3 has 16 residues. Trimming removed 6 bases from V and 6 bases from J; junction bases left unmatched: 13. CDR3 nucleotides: TGTGCCAGTAGGCCCTTGACAGGGGGCCTGAGGGATGGCTACACCTTC. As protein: CASRPLTGGLRDGYTF.

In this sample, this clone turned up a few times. The CDR3 nucleotides read TGCGCCAGCAGCTCGTCTAGCGGGGGGACCTACGAGCAGTACTTC. Protein: CASSSSSGGTYEQYF. The chain joins TRBV5-1 to TRBJ2-7; 11 nucleotides agree with TRBD2. Germline CDR1 SGHRS, CDR2 YFSETQ. The V and J ends lost 3 bases and 2 bases, in that order; junction bases with no gene match: 4. CDR3 length equals 15 residues.

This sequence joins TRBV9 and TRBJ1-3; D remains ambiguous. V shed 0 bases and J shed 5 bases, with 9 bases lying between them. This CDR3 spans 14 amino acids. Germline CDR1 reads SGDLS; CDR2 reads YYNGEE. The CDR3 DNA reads TGTGCCAGCAGCGTAGAAGAGAGGCGAAACACCATATATTTT. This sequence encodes CASSVEERRNTIYF.

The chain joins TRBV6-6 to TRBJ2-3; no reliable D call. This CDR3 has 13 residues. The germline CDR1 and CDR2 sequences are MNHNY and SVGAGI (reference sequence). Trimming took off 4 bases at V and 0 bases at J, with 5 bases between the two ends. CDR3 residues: CASSSESTDTQYF. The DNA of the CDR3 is TGTGCCAGCAGTTCAGAGAGCACAGATACGCAGTATTTT.

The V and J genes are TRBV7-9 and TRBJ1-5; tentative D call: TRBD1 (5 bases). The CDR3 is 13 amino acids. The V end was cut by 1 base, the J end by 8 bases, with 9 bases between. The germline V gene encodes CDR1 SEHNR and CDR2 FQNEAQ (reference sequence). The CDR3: CASSLGGFEPQHF. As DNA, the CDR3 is TGTGCCAGCAGCTTAGGGGGGTTTGAGCCCCAGCATTTT.

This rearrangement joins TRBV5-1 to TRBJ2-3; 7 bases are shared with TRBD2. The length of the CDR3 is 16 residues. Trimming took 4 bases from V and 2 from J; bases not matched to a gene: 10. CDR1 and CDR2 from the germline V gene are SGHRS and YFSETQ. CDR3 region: CASSSSGSSTTDTQYF. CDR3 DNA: TGCGCCAGCAGCAGTAGCGGGTCGAGCACCACAGATACGCAGTATTTT.

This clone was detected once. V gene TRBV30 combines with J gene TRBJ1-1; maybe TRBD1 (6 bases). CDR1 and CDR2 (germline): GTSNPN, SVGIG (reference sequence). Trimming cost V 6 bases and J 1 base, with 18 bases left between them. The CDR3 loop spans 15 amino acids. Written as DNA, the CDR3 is TGTGCCTGCAACCCGGGGGGCAGGTGGAACACTGAAGCTTTCTTT. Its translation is CACNPGGRWNTEAFF.

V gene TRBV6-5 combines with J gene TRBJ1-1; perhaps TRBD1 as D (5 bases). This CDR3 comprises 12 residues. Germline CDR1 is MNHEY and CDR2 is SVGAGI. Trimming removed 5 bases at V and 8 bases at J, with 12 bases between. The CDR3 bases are TGTGCCAGCAGTGCCGGCAGGGCCGAAGCTTTCTTT. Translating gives CASSAGRAEAFF.

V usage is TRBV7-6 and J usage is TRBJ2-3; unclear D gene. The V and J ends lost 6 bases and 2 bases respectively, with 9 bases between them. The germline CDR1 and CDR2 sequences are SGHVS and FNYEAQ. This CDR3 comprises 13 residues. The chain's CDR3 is CASSTQNTDTQYF. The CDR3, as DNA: TGTGCCAGCAGTACACAGAACACAGATACGCAGTATTTT.

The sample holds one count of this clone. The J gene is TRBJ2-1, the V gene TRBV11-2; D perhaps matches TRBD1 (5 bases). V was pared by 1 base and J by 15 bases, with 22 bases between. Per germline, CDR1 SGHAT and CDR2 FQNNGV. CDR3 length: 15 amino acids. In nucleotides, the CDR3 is TGTGCCAGCAGCTTAGGGGAACAGGTGGGTCGAACGCCGTTCTTC. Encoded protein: CASSLGEQVGRTPFF.

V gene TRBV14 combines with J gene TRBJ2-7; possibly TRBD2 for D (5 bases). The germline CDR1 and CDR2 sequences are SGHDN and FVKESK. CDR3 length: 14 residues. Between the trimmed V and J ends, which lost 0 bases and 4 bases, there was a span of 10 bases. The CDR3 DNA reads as TGTGCCAGCAGCCAAGATGTAGCGAGGTACGAGCAGTACTTC. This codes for CASSQDVARYEQYF.

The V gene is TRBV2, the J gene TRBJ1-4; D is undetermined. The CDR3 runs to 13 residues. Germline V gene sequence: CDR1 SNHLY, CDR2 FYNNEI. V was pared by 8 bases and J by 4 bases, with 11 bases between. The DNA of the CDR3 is TGTGCCAGCTTGAGGGAGGGTAATGAAAAACTGTTTTTT. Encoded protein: CASLREGNEKLFF.

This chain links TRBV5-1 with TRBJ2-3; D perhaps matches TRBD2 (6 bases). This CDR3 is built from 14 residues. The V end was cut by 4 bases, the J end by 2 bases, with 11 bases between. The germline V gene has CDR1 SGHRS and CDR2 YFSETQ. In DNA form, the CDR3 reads TGCGCCAGCAGCCAAGGGACTTACACAGATACGCAGTATTTT. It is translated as CASSQGTYTDTQYF.